A selection of T cell receptor beta chains follows, all from one sample in a study of CD8 T cells in Susac syndrome. TCRdb reprocessed the immunoSEQ multiplex PCR reads with MiXCR, giving one entry per CDR3 protein. The sample lists fewer than 200,000 distinct CDR3 sequences; roughly 95% were seen once. The sample consisted of CD4+ T cells from PBMCs. The receptors were sampled from a human donor in good health. Each CDR3 is given with its conserved first and last residue. D genes are given only for firm matches. Clone size is stated in some rows and not others, as once, few, many or a class when expanded.

CDR3 protein,CDR3 DNA,clone size,V gene,J gene,D gene
CSARINYEQYF,TGCAGTGCTAGGATTAACTACGAGCAGTACTTC,NA,TRBV20-1,TRBJ2-7,NA
CSVEIRLNNEQFF,TGCAGCGTTGAAATACGGCTCAACAATGAGCAGTTCTTC,NA,TRBV29-1,TRBJ2-1,NA
CATSRVLGQGNEQFF,TGTGCCACCAGCAGAGTTTTGGGACAGGGGAATGAGCAGTTCTTC,NA,TRBV15,TRBJ2-1,TRBD1
CASSPGDTEAFF,TGTGCCAGCAGTCCAGGGGACACTGAAGCTTTCTTT,NA,TRBV12-3/TRBV12-4,TRBJ1-1,NA
CASSLRQGASYEQYF,TGTGCCAGCAGTTTGCGACAGGGGGCTTCCTACGAGCAGTACTTC,once,TRBV27,TRBJ2-7,TRBD1
CSARVFRPLIYSGANVLTF,TGCAGTGCTAGAGTCTTCCGTCCGTTAATCTACTCTGGGGCCAACGTCCTGACTTTC,NA,TRBV20-1,TRBJ2-6,NA
CASSYSRYNEQFF,TGTGCCAGCAGTTACTCGCGTTACAATGAGCAGTTCTTC,once,TRBV6-5,TRBJ2-1,NA
CASSVGGDEQYF,TGTGCCAGCAGCGTGGGGGGCGACGAGCAGTACTTC,few,TRBV9,TRBJ2-7,NA
CASSTRTGGAVTEAFF,TGTGCCAGCAGCACCCGGACAGGGGGCGCGGTCACTGAAGCTTTCTTT,NA,TRBV5-6,TRBJ1-1,TRBD1
CASSSLLSGETQYF,TGTGCCAGCAGCTCCCTACTATCCGGGGAGACCCAGTACTTC,NA,TRBV5-4,TRBJ2-5,NA
CASSAGQGEQYF,TGTGCCAGCAGCGCTGGACAGGGCGAGCAGTACTTC,NA,TRBV9,TRBJ2-7,TRBD1
CASSAFGFTIYF,TGTGCCAGCAGTGCTTTCGGGTTTACCATATATTTT,NA,TRBV2,TRBJ1-3,NA
CSARTGGTEAFF,TGCAGTGCAAGGACAGGGGGCACTGAAGCTTTCTTT,few,TRBV20-1,TRBJ1-1,TRBD1